These T cell receptor beta chains were read from a single sample in a study of response to subunit inactivated influenza vaccine. TCRdb used MiXCR to reprocess the RT-PCR reads, holding one entry per CDR3 protein. The data contain some 850,000 distinct CDR3 sequences, approximately 18% of them seen just once; the ten biggest clones take up under 13%. The specimen was PBMCs from blood, collected roughly 5 days after vaccination. The source is a man in his forties or fifties who received an inactivated influenza vaccine. CDR3s include the opening cysteine and the closing phenylalanine or tryptophan. A D gene is named only where the DNA matches it firmly. Expanded clones are given a class, and other clones once, few, many or no size at all.

j_gene | v_gene | d_gene | abundance | CDR3aa | CDR3nt
TRBJ1-5 | TRBV6-1 | - | - | CASRGDSNNQPQHF | TGTGCCAGCAGGGGAGACAGTAACAATCAGCCCCAGCATTTT
TRBJ2-7 | TRBV29-1 | - | many | CSVNEGTYEQYF | TGCAGCGTTAACGAGGGGACCTACGAGCAGTACTTC
TRBJ2-7 | TRBV20-1 | - | - | CSARDFGLNYEQYF | TGCAGTGCTAGAGATTTTGGACTTAACTACGAGCAGTACTTC
TRBJ2-7 | TRBV28 | TRBD1 | few | CASRSGTGTYEQYF | TGTGCCAGCAGGTCCGGGACAGGAACCTACGAGCAGTACTTC
TRBJ2-3 | TRBV7-2 | TRBD2 | few | CASSLMFVGREEDTQYF | TGTGCCAGCAGCTTAATGTTTGTCGGGCGGGAGGAGGATACGCAGTATTTT
TRBJ2-7 | TRBV20-1 | - | - | CSARGGHEQYF | TGCAGTGCTAGAGGCGGGCACGAGCAGTACTTC
TRBJ1-2 | TRBV5-5 | - | few | CASTVAYYGYTF | TGTGCCAGCACGGTCGCGTACTATGGCTACACCTTC
TRBJ1-2 | TRBV29-1 | - | many | CSVEDLGNLYGYTF | TGCAGCGTTGAAGATCTAGGGAACCTCTATGGCTACACCTTC
TRBJ2-5 | TRBV20-1 | - | - | CSAGTRGRETQYF | TGCAGTGCGGGGACTAGGGGGCGAGAGACCCAGTACTTC
TRBJ1-2 | TRBV7-8 | - | few | CASSLAEGRFSYGYTF | TGTGCCAGCAGCTTGGCGGAGGGTCGTTTTAGCTATGGCTACACCTTC
TRBJ2-4 | TRBV4-3 | - | many | CASSQDGLAKNIQYF | TGCGCCAGCAGCCAAGATGGACTAGCCAAAAACATTCAGTACTTC
TRBJ1-5 | TRBV28 | - | few | CASSLYAVGNNQPQHF | TGTGCCAGCAGCCTCTATGCGGTGGGGAACAATCAGCCCCAGCATTTT
TRBJ2-7 | TRBV11-2 | TRBD2 | few | CASSPRSRAGRTYEQYF | TGTGCCAGCAGTCCTAGGAGCCGAGCGGGGCGAACCTACGAGCAGTACTTC
TRBJ2-7 | TRBV5-1 | TRBD2 | - | CASRPLPGLESEQYF | TGCGCCAGCAGGCCACTGCCGGGACTAGAGTCAGAGCAGTACTTC
TRBJ1-5 | TRBV5-1 | - | many | CASSLEGDTNQPQHF | TGCGCCAGCAGTTTGGAAGGGGACACCAATCAGCCCCAGCATTTT
TRBJ2-5 | TRBV2 | TRBD2 | - | CASREHSGWKETQYF | TGTGCCAGCAGAGAACATAGCGGGTGGAAAGAGACCCAGTACTTC
TRBJ2-2 | TRBV4-2 | TRBD2 | few | CASSHTVTSGGQNTGELFF | TGTGCCAGCAGCCACACTGTTACTAGCGGGGGACAAAACACCGGGGAGCTGTTTTTT
TRBJ2-6 | TRBV4-3 | - | - | CASSQDLGSGANVLTF | TGCGCCAGCAGCCAAGATTTGGGATCTGGGGCCAACGTCCTGACTTTC
TRBJ1-2 | TRBV6-5 | - | - | CASSYSLLRHYGYTF | TGTGCCAGCAGTTACTCCCTCCTGCGGCACTATGGCTACACCTTC
TRBJ2-7 | TRBV6-1 | - | few | CASMVGYEQYF | TGTGCCAGCATGGTGGGCTACGAGCAGTACTTC
TRBJ1-5 | TRBV12-3/TRBV12-4 | - | few | CASSLWHSGQPQHF | TGTGCCAGCAGTTTATGGCATAGCGGACAGCCCCAGCATTTT
TRBJ2-5 | TRBV29-1 | TRBD2 | - | CGVEAPGGGWGTQYF | TGCGGCGTTGAGGCCCCCGGGGGGGGATGGGGGACCCAGTACTTC
TRBJ2-2 | TRBV5-5 | - | - | CASRAVRDTGELFF | TGTGCCAGCAGGGCCGTGAGGGACACCGGGGAGCTGTTTTTT
TRBJ2-5 | TRBV24-1 | - | few | CATSDPPKTGQETQYF | TGTGCCACCAGTGACCCTCCCAAGACTGGCCAAGAGACCCAGTACTTC
TRBJ2-7 | TRBV4-3 | - | - | CASSQDGSPDSTYEQYF | TGCGCCAGCAGCCAAGATGGATCCCCGGACTCAACCTACGAGCAGTACTTC
TRBJ2-3 | TRBV12-3/TRBV12-4 | TRBD2 | - | CASSPRTSGRTDTQYF | TGTGCCAGCAGTCCCAGGACTAGCGGGCGGACAGATACGCAGTATTTT
TRBJ2-6 | TRBV20-1 | - | - | CSASRPGSGANVLTF | TGCAGTGCCAGTCGGCCGGGCTCTGGGGCCAACGTCCTGACTTTC
TRBJ2-1 | TRBV4-2 | TRBD2 | few | CASSRLAGGVSYNEQFF | TGTGCCAGCAGCCGACTAGCGGGAGGCGTCTCCTACAATGAGCAGTTCTTC
TRBJ2-2 | TRBV10-3 | - | - | CAIGGQNTGELFF | TGTGCCATCGGGGGCCAGAACACCGGGGAGCTGTTTTTT
TRBJ2-2 | TRBV6-1 | TRBD1 | few | CASSLGTGYTGELFF | TGTGCCAGCAGTCTCGGGACAGGGTACACCGGGGAGCTGTTTTTT
TRBJ2-1 | TRBV14 | - | few | CASSPLGPGLQFF | TGTGCCAGCAGCCCCCTGGGGCCCGGCCTGCAGTTCTTC
TRBJ1-2 | TRBV7-2 | - | - | CASSLIAINYGYTF | TGTGCCAGCAGCTTAATCGCAATAAACTATGGCTACACCTTC
TRBJ1-1 | TRBV7-9 | - | few | CASSTERQAEAFF | TGTGCCAGCAGCACAGAGCGGCAGGCTGAAGCTTTCTTT
TRBJ2-5 | TRBV12-3/TRBV12-4 | - | few | CASSLARRVGETQYF | TGTGCCAGCAGTTTAGCGCGGAGGGTAGGGGAGACCCAGTACTTC
TRBJ2-5 | TRBV12-3/TRBV12-4 | TRBD2 | few | CASRKAGLETQYF | TGTGCCAGCAGGAAAGCGGGATTGGAGACCCAGTACTTC